The rows below give T cell receptor beta chains drawn from one sample of a study of OX40 agonist ivuxolimab in advanced cancers. Clones were sequenced by immunoSEQ multiplex PCR, and TCRdb holds only the in-frame ones, with some missing. The sample carries about 64,000 clones, 80% recorded once. Material: CD4+ or CD8+ T cells sorted from blood, obtained in a trial of the OX40 agonist ivuxolimab. These receptors were collected from an adult with an advanced solid tumor such as melanoma, head and neck, liver or kidney cancer. Each CDR3 is given with its conserved first and last residue. Fields, in order: clone size, D gene, V gene, J gene, CDR3 DNA, CDR3 protein. A D gene is named only where the DNA matches it firmly. Clone size, where shown, is once, few, many, or a class for clones that have expanded.

NA	TRBD2	TRBV11-2	TRBJ2-2	TGTGCCAGCAGCCCCAGAGCGGGGGGGCCCACCGGGGAGCTGTTTTTT	CASSPRAGGPTGELFF
NA	NA	TRBV5-6	TRBJ1-2	TGTGCCAGCAGCTTGGCCGCAGGGAAGGAAGGCTACACCTTC	CASSLAAGKEGYTF
few	NA	TRBV5-4	TRBJ1-2	TGTGCCAGCAGACCAACCCACAGGTATCACTATGGCTACACCTTC	CASRPTHRYHYGYTF
NA	NA	TRBV10-3	TRBJ2-1	TGTGCCACGCGAGAGAGGAGGACCATTTACAATGAGCAGTTCTTC	CATRERRTIYNEQFF
NA	TRBD2	TRBV2	TRBJ2-4	TGTGCCAGCAGCCTTGATAGCGGGGGATTAAAAAACATTCAGTACTTC	CASSLDSGGLKNIQYF
NA	TRBD1	TRBV4-3	TRBJ2-7	TGCGCCAGCAGCCAAGGGGACAGGGGGTCCTACGAGCAGTACTTC	CASSQGDRGSYEQYF
NA	NA	TRBV6-1	TRBJ2-3	TGTGCCAGCAGTGACCTTTGGGGGGGCCTTGGTTACACAGATACGCAGTATTTT	CASSDLWGGLGYTDTQYF
NA	NA	TRBV27	TRBJ2-2	TGTGCCAGCAGGGGGGAATCCTACACCGGGGAGCTGTTTTTT	CASRGESYTGELFF
NA	NA	TRBV19	TRBJ1-2	TGTGCCAGTAGTAAGGGGGGAGCTAACTATGGCTACACCTTC	CASSKGGANYGYTF
NA	NA	TRBV4-2	TRBJ2-3	TGTGCCAGCAGCCTAAGAGGCCTTTCTTCGTGGGACACAGATACGCAGTATTTT	CASSLRGLSSWDTDTQYF
NA	TRBD2	TRBV10-1	TRBJ2-3	TGCGCCAGCAAACCTAGCGGGGGCCGAGTAGATACGCAGTATTTT	CASKPSGGRVDTQYF
NA	TRBD2	TRBV4-3	TRBJ2-5	TGCGCCAGCAGCCAAGGGTTCGGGGGGGCTCCAGTAGAGACCCAGTACTTC	CASSQGFGGAPVETQYF
NA	NA	TRBV27	TRBJ1-3	TGTGCCAGCAGTTTAGCCCCGGGAGGTAGCGGAAACACCATATATTTT	CASSLAPGGSGNTIYF
NA	NA	TRBV5-4	TRBJ2-1	TGTGCCAGCAGCAAGGACAGAGGAGAATACAATGAGCAGTTCTTC	CASSKDRGEYNEQFF
NA	NA	TRBV19	TRBJ2-3	TGTGCCAGTAGTATACGGGGTCCCTCGACTAGCACAGATACGCAGTATTTT	CASSIRGPSTSTDTQYF
few	NA	TRBV30	TRBJ2-2	TGTGCCTGGAGGGCGGGTCCCAACACCGGGGAGCTGTTTTTT	CAWRAGPNTGELFF
NA	TRBD2	TRBV11-2	TRBJ2-2	TGTGCCAGCACCAATCCCGGGGGGAAGCGTGAGCTGTTTTTT	CASTNPGGKRELFF
NA	TRBD1	TRBV30	TRBJ2-1	TGTGCCTGGAGTGCGGGACAGTCTTACAATGAGCAGTTCTTC	CAWSAGQSYNEQFF
NA	NA	TRBV10-1	TRBJ2-3	TGCGCCAGCAGTCGAAGTTATACAGATACGCAGTATTTT	CASSRSYTDTQYF
NA	NA	TRBV4-1	TRBJ2-5	TGCGCCAGCAGCCAACCCCGGGAAGAGACCCAGTACTTC	CASSQPREETQYF
NA	TRBD2	TRBV7-6	TRBJ2-3	TGTGCCAGCAGCCCATCTAGCGGGGGGGGCACAGATACGCAGTATTTT	CASSPSSGGGTDTQYF
few	TRBD2	TRBV5-5	TRBJ2-1	TGTGCCAGCAGCGCAACTAGCGGACCCTACAATGAGCAGTTCTTC	CASSATSGPYNEQFF
NA	NA	TRBV5-1	TRBJ1-1	TGCGCCAGCAGCTTGACAGGGACCGGGAACACTGAAGCTTTCTTT	CASSLTGTGNTEAFF
NA	TRBD1	TRBV5-5	TRBJ2-5	TGTGCCAGCAGCTTTCGGACAGGGGGCTTTGGAGAGACCCAGTACTTC	CASSFRTGGFGETQYF
NA	TRBD1	TRBV30	TRBJ2-5	TGTGCCTGGAGGCACGGGACAGTGAAGTACTTC	CAWRHGTVKYF
NA	NA	TRBV19	TRBJ1-5	TGTGCCAGTATCTCGGGGGCCTATAGCAATCAGCCCCAGCATTTT	CASISGAYSNQPQHF
NA	TRBD2	TRBV10-3	TRBJ2-1	TGTGCCATCAGTGAGTCAGAGCGGGGGGGCTCCTACAATGAGCAGTTCTTC	CAISESERGGSYNEQFF
NA	NA	TRBV18	TRBJ2-3	TGTGCCAGCTCACCAGGTACTAAATTTCATACGCAGTATTTT	CASSPGTKFHTQYF
few	NA	TRBV4-2	TRBJ2-5	TGTGCCAGCAGCCAAGAAGTCTTGGTAAAAGAGACCCAGTACTTC	CASSQEVLVKETQYF
NA	TRBD1	TRBV30	TRBJ1-1	TGTGCCTGGATGGACAGGGATAATGAAGCTTTCTTT	CAWMDRDNEAFF
NA	NA	TRBV5-1	TRBJ2-7	TGCGCCAGCAGCAAGGACCAAGGGACCACCTACGAGCAGTACTTC	CASSKDQGTTYEQYF
NA	TRBD1	TRBV4-1	TRBJ1-2	TGCGCCAGCAGCCTCACAAACAGGGGGCGAGGGGATGGCTACACCTTC	CASSLTNRGRGDGYTF
NA	NA	TRBV19	TRBJ2-4	TGTGCCAGTAGCCCAGGGTTGGGACTAGCCAAAAACATTCAGTACTTC	CASSPGLGLAKNIQYF
few	TRBD1	TRBV30	TRBJ1-2	TGTGCCTGGAGTCCAGACAGGGCCTCTGGCTACACCTTC	CAWSPDRASGYTF
once	NA	TRBV7-2	TRBJ2-5	TGTGCCAGCAGCGGACGGGACGAGGAAGAGACCCAGTACTTC	CASSGRDEEETQYF
NA	TRBD2	TRBV2	TRBJ2-3	TGTGCCAGCAGTCCTCGACTACGGGGGGATTACACAGATACGCAGTATTTT	CASSPRLRGDYTDTQYF
NA	TRBD2	TRBV5-1	TRBJ2-2	TGCGCCAGCAGCTTGGATTACCGGGGGGGCCGTACCGGGGAGCTGTTTTTT	CASSLDYRGGRTGELFF
NA	NA	TRBV21-1	TRBJ1-4	TGTGCCAGCAGCAATAGAGGGGACAGCGGTGATCGAGAAAAACTGTTTTTT	CASSNRGDSGDREKLFF
NA	NA	TRBV7-2	TRBJ1-2	TGTGCCAGCAGCTCTGGACAGACTTATGGCTACACCTTC	CASSSGQTYGYTF
NA	TRBD1	TRBV5-8	TRBJ1-5	TGTGCCAGCAGTTTACAGGGGGCAGGGCAGCCCCAGCATTTT	CASSLQGAGQPQHF
NA	TRBD2	TRBV6-1	TRBJ2-7	TGTGCCACCTCGGGAGGGGCCTACGAGCAGTACTTC	CATSGGAYEQYF
NA	NA	TRBV18	TRBJ2-7	TGTGCCAGCTCACTTGAACAATACGAGCAGTACTTC	CASSLEQYEQYF
NA	TRBD1	TRBV30	TRBJ2-6	TGTGCCTACCGGACAGGGGGAAGCTCTGGGGCCAACGTCCTGACTTTC	CAYRTGGSSGANVLTF
NA	TRBD1	TRBV30	TRBJ1-1	TGTGCCTGGAAGGGACAGGGGAGATCTGAAGCTTTCTTT	CAWKGQGRSEAFF
once	NA	TRBV6-5	TRBJ1-5	TGTGCCAGCAGTTACGCCGGGAACAATCAGCCCCAGCATTTT	CASSYAGNNQPQHF
once	TRBD1	TRBV5-1	TRBJ1-1	TGCGCCAGCAGCCTGGGGAGTACAGGGGGCTTTGAAGCTTTCTTT	CASSLGSTGGFEAFF
NA	NA	TRBV7-9	TRBJ1-5	TGTGCCAGCGGCAATGTGGGGCCCCAGCATTTT	CASGNVGPQHF
NA	NA	TRBV20-1	TRBJ2-3	TGCAGTGCTGTGAGTTCAGATACGCAGTATTTT	CSAVSSDTQYF
NA	NA	TRBV30	TRBJ1-4	TGTGCCTGGAGTTCAGGGGCCTCTGAAAAACTGTTTTTT	CAWSSGASEKLFF
NA	TRBD1	TRBV4-1	TRBJ1-2	TGCGCCAGCAGCCAAGATCGGACAGGGTGGAACTATGGCTACACCTTC	CASSQDRTGWNYGYTF
NA	NA	TRBV13	TRBJ1-6	TGTGCCAGCCGGCGGGGAAGACTAATTCCTACCTCTAATAATTCACCCCTCCACTTT	CASRRGRLIPTSNNSPLHF
NA	TRBD1	TRBV19	TRBJ2-7	TGTGCCAGTAGTTTAGAAGGACAGGGGTACGAGCAGTACTTC	CASSLEGQGYEQYF
NA	NA	TRBV7-9	TRBJ2-7	TGTGCCAGCAGCCCCCGGGACTCCAGACACTACGAGCAGTACTTC	CASSPRDSRHYEQYF